This entry lists 12 T cell receptor beta chains sequenced from one sample in a study of vaccination effects on CD4 cells after COVID-19. The antigens of these receptors remain unknown. Produced via immunoSEQ multiplex PCR; TCRdb's table is partial and in-frame only. The sample has tens of thousands of clones; roughly 65% are singletons. Around day 10 of culture, CD4+ T cells were separated out. The sample in question was CD4+ T cells from PBMCs cultured without peptide, obtained before COVID-19 vaccination. The receptors originated from a human donor who received a COVID-19 vaccine.

The chain combines TRBV27 with TRBJ1-5; tentatively, D is TRBD1 (5 bases). This CDR3 spans 14 amino acids. V was cut by 2 bases and J by 6 bases, with 11 bases left in between. Germline-derived CDR1 and CDR2 are MNHEY and SMNVEV (reference sequence). CDR3 loop: CASSLEGRFQPQHF. CDR3 bases: TGTGCCAGCAGTTTAGAGGGGCGGTTTCAGCCCCAGCATTTT.

J is TRBJ2-7 and V is TRBV6-2 or TRBV6-3; D possibly uses TRBD1 or TRBD2 (6 bases each). Germline V lookup: CDR1 MNHEY, CDR2 SVGEGT. The CDR3 consists of 18 residues. V gave up 0 bases and J gave up 5 bases, with 23 bases separating them. Here the CDR3 reads CASSYSREVRGQGDEQYF. The CDR3 DNA sequence: TGTGCCAGCAGTTACTCGAGGGAGGTGAGGGGACAAGGAGACGAGCAGTACTTC.

The rearrangement joins TRBV5-1 to TRBJ1-1; weak D call: TRBD1 (5 bases). The CDR3 extends over 15 amino acids. V lost 3 bases, J lost 5 bases, and 17 bases lay in between. Germline lookup yields CDR1 SGHRS and CDR2 YFSETQ. CDR3: CASSWGATAGTEAFF. DNA of the CDR3: TGCGCCAGCAGCTGGGGCGCCACGGCTGGGACTGAAGCTTTCTTT.

V usage is TRBV12-3 or TRBV12-4 and J usage is TRBJ2-7, with no clear D. The CDR3 length is 13 residues. Trimming cost V 1 base and J 4 bases, with 8 bases left between them. The CDR3 region is CASSLGQVYEQYF. CDR3 DNA sequence: TGTGCCAGCAGTTTAGGGCAGGTTTACGAGCAGTACTTC.

This rearrangement joins TRBV9 to TRBJ1-6; 7 bases are shared with TRBD1. The CDR3 runs to 14 residues. J gave up 7 bases and V 5 bases, and 6 bases lay outside the gene matches. The germline V gene has CDR1 SGDLS and CDR2 YYNGEE. The CDR3: CASSWGTVNSPLHF. The CDR3 bases are TGTGCCAGCAGTTGGGGGACAGTCAATTCACCCCTCCACTTT.

This chain joins TRBV12-5 and TRBJ1-1, with 8 bases fitting TRBD1. V lost 2 bases to trimming and J lost 1 base; unmatched junction nucleotides: 6. The CDR3 has 16 amino acids. Germline CDR1 and CDR2: LGHNT and FRNRAP. The CDR3 nucleotides are TGTGCTAGTGGTTTGCAGCAGGGGGCTTGGAACACTGAAGCTTTCTTT. Amino acids: CASGLQQGAWNTEAFF.

V usage is TRBV5-1 and J usage is TRBJ1-1; D possibly corresponds to TRBD1 (6 bases). The CDR3 has 14 residues. Germline loops: CDR1 SGHRS, CDR2 YFSETQ. V dropped 4 bases and J dropped 1 base, with 11 bases sitting between them. This chain's CDR3 is CASSNPTGNTEAFF. The CDR3 DNA is TGCGCCAGCAGCAACCCGACAGGGAACACTGAAGCTTTCTTT.

The gene calls are TRBV6-6 and TRBJ2-2, with TRBD1 matching 8 bases. V lost 7 bases to trimming and J lost 4 bases; unmatched junction nucleotides: 5. The CDR3 covers 14 residues. The germline CDR1 and CDR2 sequences are MNHNY and SVGAGI (reference sequence). The CDR3 nucleotides are TGTGCCAGCACAGACAGGGGTGGCACCGGGGAGCTGTTTTTT. As protein: CASTDRGGTGELFF.

This chain joins TRBV19 and TRBJ2-3, with D perhaps TRBD1 or TRBD2 (6 bases each). V dropped 3 bases and J dropped 6 bases, with 37 bases sitting between them. CDR1 and CDR2 from the germline V gene are LNHDA and SQIVND (reference sequence). The CDR3 consists of 22 residues. CDR3 DNA: TGTGCCAGTAGTATCCAGTTCTCGGGGGCGACTCAATTGGGTTTCGTGCTGGATACGCAGTATTTT. Translating it yields CASSIQFSGATQLGFVLDTQYF.

The chain carries TRBV6-1 and TRBJ1-2; 8 bases line up with TRBD1. Germline assignment: CDR1 MNHNS and CDR2 SASEGT. With 1 base clipped from V and 8 bases from J, the junction kept 6 bases outside the gene matches. The length of the CDR3 is 14 residues. The CDR3 DNA follows: TGTGCCAGCAGTGAAGGGGCAGGGGGCTACGGCTACACCTTC. Its translation is CASSEGAGGYGYTF.

This clone has more than one count but fewer than ten. At one end, the junction sequence differs from germline, possibly due to a read error. The chain is built from TRBV6-1 and TRBJ1-1, with D possibly being TRBD1 (5 bases). The CDR3 sequence is 17 residues long. CDR1 MNHNS and CDR2 SASEGT come from the germline V gene. CDR3 nucleotides: TGTGCCAGCAATGAACTCCGGCGGGAGGGACCGAACACTGAAGCTTTCTTT. Translation gives CASNELRREGPNTEAFF.

V usage is TRBV7-9 and J usage is TRBJ2-1; D gene ambiguous. The V gene lost 1 base and the J gene lost 12 bases, with 13 bases spanning the gap. This CDR3 is built from 13 residues. Germline lookup yields CDR1 SEHNR and CDR2 FQNEAQ (reference sequence). This CDR3 is CASSLEPTATQFF. In DNA, the CDR3 is TGTGCCAGCAGCTTAGAGCCAACAGCCACGCAGTTCTTC.